The rows below give T cell receptor beta chains drawn from one sample of a study of blood T cell repertoires in COVID-19. Assay used: immunoSEQ multiplex PCR; TCRdb lists only in-frame clones, some missing. This sample has tens of thousands of clones, with 65% to 90% found just once. The sample taken for sequencing was peripheral blood. These TCRs come from a man of 80 years or more with COVID-19, enrolled during active disease. The CDR3 runs from the conserved cysteine through the conserved F or W. A D gene is named only where the DNA matches it firmly. Expanded clones get a size class; other rows say once, few or many, or leave the size out.

d_call: TRBD2; j_call: TRBJ2-2; v_call: TRBV7-2; clone_size: few; cdr3_nt: TGTGCCAGCAGCGTCCTAGCGGGGGAGAACACCGGGGAGCTGTTTTTT; cdr3_aa: CASSVLAGENTGELFF
d_call: TRBD1; j_call: TRBJ1-2; v_call: TRBV2; clone_size: few; cdr3_nt: TGTGCCAGCAGTGTTAGGACAGGGAACTATGGCTACACCTTC; cdr3_aa: CASSVRTGNYGYTF
d_call: TRBD2; j_call: TRBJ2-7; v_call: TRBV29-1; clone_size: .; cdr3_nt: TGCAGCGCCATCCGGGGAGGGGTGAGAAACGAGCAGTACTTC; cdr3_aa: CSAIRGGVRNEQYF
d_call: .; j_call: TRBJ1-5; v_call: TRBV6-5; clone_size: few; cdr3_nt: TGTGCCAGCCTCTCGGTGAGCAATCAGCCCCAGCATTTT; cdr3_aa: CASLSVSNQPQHF
d_call: .; j_call: TRBJ1-6; v_call: TRBV7-9; clone_size: few; cdr3_nt: TGTGCCAGCAGCTTACGAGGACGGGGAAATTCACCCCTCCACTTT; cdr3_aa: CASSLRGRGNSPLHF
d_call: TRBD1; j_call: TRBJ2-7; v_call: TRBV5-1; clone_size: few; cdr3_nt: TGCGCCAGCAGCTTGGGGGGACAGGGGCCCTACGAGCAGTACTTC; cdr3_aa: CASSLGGQGPYEQYF
d_call: TRBD2; j_call: TRBJ2-5; v_call: TRBV6-2/TRBV6-3; clone_size: .; cdr3_nt: TGTGCCAGCAGCCGGCGACTAGCGGGGCGCCAAGAGACCCAGTACTTC; cdr3_aa: CASSRRLAGRQETQYF
d_call: .; j_call: TRBJ1-2; v_call: TRBV14; clone_size: .; cdr3_nt: TGTGCCAGCAGCCAAGATTATGACCCCCGCGGTGGCTACACCTTC; cdr3_aa: CASSQDYDPRGGYTF
d_call: .; j_call: TRBJ2-7; v_call: TRBV6-1; clone_size: .; cdr3_nt: TGTGCCAGCAGTGAAGCCCGCGCCTCTTACTACGAGCAGTACTTC; cdr3_aa: CASSEARASYYEQYF
d_call: TRBD1; j_call: TRBJ1-2; v_call: TRBV15; clone_size: .; cdr3_nt: TGTGCCACCAGCAGAGACGGGACAGGGAAGGGCTACACCTTC; cdr3_aa: CATSRDGTGKGYTF
d_call: .; j_call: TRBJ2-7; v_call: TRBV7-3; clone_size: .; cdr3_nt: TGTGCCAGCAGCCGCTCTAACCAGGACGAGCAGTACTTC; cdr3_aa: CASSRSNQDEQYF
d_call: TRBD1; j_call: TRBJ2-1; v_call: TRBV5-6; clone_size: .; cdr3_nt: TGTGCCAGCAGCTTTTACCGGGACAGGCGCTACAATGAGCAGTTCTTC; cdr3_aa: CASSFYRDRRYNEQFF
d_call: TRBD1; j_call: TRBJ1-4; v_call: TRBV5-1; clone_size: .; cdr3_nt: TGCGCCAGCAGCTTGAGACAGGGGGCTCTTGAAAAACTGTTTTTT; cdr3_aa: CASSLRQGALEKLFF
d_call: TRBD2; j_call: TRBJ2-3; v_call: TRBV20-1; clone_size: .; cdr3_nt: TGCAGTGCTAGTGGCGGGGGGGCGGTAGATACGCAGTATTTT; cdr3_aa: CSASGGGAVDTQYF
d_call: TRBD2; j_call: TRBJ2-3; v_call: TRBV7-9; clone_size: medium-sized; cdr3_nt: TGTGCCAGCAGCCCCCCAGCCATGGCGGGGGGGAACACAGATACGCAGTATTTT; cdr3_aa: CASSPPAMAGGNTDTQYF
d_call: TRBD1; j_call: TRBJ1-2; v_call: TRBV18; clone_size: .; cdr3_nt: TGTGCCAGCTCATTACAGGGGACTAACTATGGCTACACCTTC; cdr3_aa: CASSLQGTNYGYTF
d_call: .; j_call: TRBJ1-1; v_call: TRBV15; clone_size: .; cdr3_nt: TGTGCCACCAGTGCCGGCGGTGGGAACACTGAAGCTTTCTTT; cdr3_aa: CATSAGGGNTEAFF
d_call: TRBD1; j_call: TRBJ2-2; v_call: TRBV4-1; clone_size: .; cdr3_nt: TGCGCCAGCAGCCCCAGGGGGTCCGGCGGGGAGCTGTTTTTT; cdr3_aa: CASSPRGSGGELFF
d_call: .; j_call: TRBJ2-6; v_call: TRBV5-1; clone_size: .; cdr3_nt: TGCGCCAGCAGCCGCGGGGCTGTTGCTGGGGCCAACGTCCTGACTTTC; cdr3_aa: CASSRGAVAGANVLTF
d_call: TRBD1; j_call: TRBJ1-6; v_call: TRBV5-1; clone_size: few; cdr3_nt: TGCGCCAGCAGCTGGGACAGGGGAGGCAATTCACCCCTCCACTTT; cdr3_aa: CASSWDRGGNSPLHF
d_call: .; j_call: TRBJ1-4; v_call: TRBV18; clone_size: .; cdr3_nt: TGTGCCAGCTCACCGGGCAGGGCAGCAACTAATGAAAAACTGTTTTTT; cdr3_aa: CASSPGRAATNEKLFF
d_call: TRBD1; j_call: TRBJ1-4; v_call: TRBV6-2/TRBV6-3; clone_size: .; cdr3_nt: TGTGCCAGCAGTTCACATTTGACAGGGATCGGCAATGAAAAACTGTTTTTT; cdr3_aa: CASSSHLTGIGNEKLFF
d_call: .; j_call: TRBJ1-2; v_call: TRBV5-1; clone_size: once; cdr3_nt: TGCGCCAGCAGCCCTGAGGGGGTTAACTATGGCTACACCTTC; cdr3_aa: CASSPEGVNYGYTF
d_call: .; j_call: TRBJ1-4; v_call: TRBV13; clone_size: .; cdr3_nt: TGTGCCAGCAGCTTTGGACAGATTTGGGAAAAACTGTTTTTT; cdr3_aa: CASSFGQIWEKLFF
d_call: .; j_call: TRBJ2-5; v_call: TRBV7-9; clone_size: once; cdr3_nt: TGTGCCAGCAGCTTAGGTGTAGTCCAAGAGACCCAGTACTTC; cdr3_aa: CASSLGVVQETQYF
d_call: .; j_call: TRBJ2-5; v_call: TRBV6-5; clone_size: .; cdr3_nt: TGTGCCAGCAGTTCCGACAAGCAAGAGACCCAGTACTTC; cdr3_aa: CASSSDKQETQYF
d_call: TRBD1; j_call: TRBJ1-4; v_call: TRBV9; clone_size: .; cdr3_nt: TGTGCCAGCAGCTCGGCCCCCGGGACAGGGGGCTGGGGTGAAAAACTGTTTTTT; cdr3_aa: CASSSAPGTGGWGEKLFF
d_call: .; j_call: TRBJ1-1; v_call: TRBV6-5; clone_size: .; cdr3_nt: TGTGCCAGCAGATCGCCGACAGCGAACACTGAAGCTTTCTTT; cdr3_aa: CASRSPTANTEAFF
d_call: TRBD2; j_call: TRBJ2-2; v_call: TRBV9; clone_size: .; cdr3_nt: TGTGCCAGCAGCGTAAATAGCGGGGGGGCCGCCGGGGAGCTGTTTTTT; cdr3_aa: CASSVNSGGAAGELFF
d_call: .; j_call: TRBJ1-4; v_call: TRBV6-5; clone_size: .; cdr3_nt: TGTGCCAGCACCACAGGTCCAACTAATGAAAAACTGTTTTTT; cdr3_aa: CASTTGPTNEKLFF
d_call: .; j_call: TRBJ1-3; v_call: TRBV6-6; clone_size: .; cdr3_nt: TGTGCCAGCAGTTACCCTGCAGGCCCTTTAAACACCATATATTTT; cdr3_aa: CASSYPAGPLNTIYF
d_call: .; j_call: TRBJ1-2; v_call: TRBV2; clone_size: .; cdr3_nt: TGTGCCAGCAGTGTCGGAGCGAGAAGGGGCTACACCTTC; cdr3_aa: CASSVGARRGYTF
d_call: TRBD1; j_call: TRBJ1-1; v_call: TRBV5-1; clone_size: .; cdr3_nt: TGCGCCAGCAGCAAAGGACAGGAGACGAACACTGAAGCTTTCTTT; cdr3_aa: CASSKGQETNTEAFF
d_call: .; j_call: TRBJ2-3; v_call: TRBV4-1; clone_size: .; cdr3_nt: TGCGCCAGCAGCCCCCCGGGCACAGATACGCAGTATTTT; cdr3_aa: CASSPPGTDTQYF
d_call: .; j_call: TRBJ1-4; v_call: TRBV19; clone_size: .; cdr3_nt: TGTGCCAGTCAGAGCGGCCCCGAAAAACTGTTTTTT; cdr3_aa: CASQSGPEKLFF
d_call: TRBD1; j_call: TRBJ1-5; v_call: TRBV9; clone_size: once; cdr3_nt: TGTGCCAGCAGCGTAGTTAGAAGGGGGGACAGGGGGCAGTGGGACGGTCAGCCCCAGCATTTT; cdr3_aa: CASSVVRRGDRGQWDGQPQHF
d_call: TRBD1; j_call: TRBJ2-7; v_call: TRBV7-9; clone_size: .; cdr3_nt: TGTGCCAGCAGCTCGACAGGGGAGGCCTACGAGCAGTACTTC; cdr3_aa: CASSSTGEAYEQYF
d_call: TRBD1; j_call: TRBJ1-2; v_call: TRBV6-2/TRBV6-3; clone_size: .; cdr3_nt: TGTGCCAGCAGTTTCACAGGGGGCTATGGCTACACCTTC; cdr3_aa: CASSFTGGYGYTF
d_call: .; j_call: TRBJ2-3; v_call: TRBV5-1; clone_size: .; cdr3_nt: TGCGCCAGCAGCTTGCAGACTAGCACAGATACGCAGTATTTT; cdr3_aa: CASSLQTSTDTQYF
d_call: TRBD2; j_call: TRBJ2-1; v_call: TRBV7-8; clone_size: .; cdr3_nt: TGTGCCAGCAGCAGACGGACTGGAGCGGGGGGTTACAATGAGCAGTTCTTC; cdr3_aa: CASSRRTGAGGYNEQFF
d_call: .; j_call: TRBJ2-7; v_call: TRBV12-3/TRBV12-4; clone_size: .; cdr3_nt: TGTGCCAGCAGTCCCCAGGGGTACGAGCAGTACTTC; cdr3_aa: CASSPQGYEQYF
d_call: TRBD2; j_call: TRBJ2-7; v_call: TRBV27; clone_size: .; cdr3_nt: TGTGCCAGCAGTCAACGGACTAGCGCAATCTACGAGCAGTACTTC; cdr3_aa: CASSQRTSAIYEQYF
d_call: .; j_call: TRBJ1-2; v_call: TRBV5-4; clone_size: .; cdr3_nt: TGTGCCAGCAGCTCCCCGGGAGGCTATGGCTACACCTTC; cdr3_aa: CASSSPGGYGYTF
d_call: TRBD1; j_call: TRBJ2-1; v_call: TRBV18; clone_size: .; cdr3_nt: TGTGCCAGCTCCCTACTTCTCTCCGGGACAGGGAATGAGCAGTTCTTC; cdr3_aa: CASSLLLSGTGNEQFF
d_call: .; j_call: TRBJ2-7; v_call: TRBV7-8; clone_size: .; cdr3_nt: TGTGCCAGCAGCTTATCCAGGAGGAACGAGCAGTACTTC; cdr3_aa: CASSLSRRNEQYF